The source of this T cell receptor (beta chain) is a study of cytomegalovirus exposure and HLA in healthy donors. PCR primers comprised 60 Vbeta and 13 Jbeta primers. The table came from immunoSEQ multiplex PCR; TCRdb's copy has only in-frame clones and leaves some out. The table has approximately 100,000 clones, roughly 80% seen once. This clone was observed a few times. Germline trimming cut 4 bases from V and 8 bases from J; bases unmatched to any gene: 9. The germline gives CDR1 MNHNS, CDR2 SASEGT. This CDR3 region has 17 residues. The sequence was obtained from a male donor in good health and CMV-seropositive. The sample was PBMCs. The V and J genes are TRBV6-1 and TRBJ2-1, with 15 positions matching TRBD2. CDR3 nucleotides: TGTGCCAGCAGTGGGAGGACTAGCGGGGGGGCTCTCCATGAGCAGTTCTTC. Its protein product is CASSGRTSGGALHEQFF.